Below are 17 T cell receptor beta chains sequenced from a single sample in a study of blood T cell repertoires in COVID-19. Sequenced by immunoSEQ multiplex PCR; TCRdb stores in-frame clones only, minus some. The sample shows around 200,000 clones, approximately 84% of them seen only once. The specimen was peripheral blood. The receptors were gathered from an elderly man with acute or convalescent COVID-19.

The gene calls are TRBV29-1 and TRBJ1-1; D not certain. Per the germline V gene, CDR1 is SQVTM and CDR2 is ANQGSEA. The CDR3 length is 11 residues. The CDR3 DNA sequence: TGCACGTCAGGCATGAACACTGAAGCTTTCTTT. Translated, it gives CTSGMNTEAFF. The full variable domain, with the rest looked up from reference TRBV29-1 and TRBJ1-1, is SAVISQKPSRDICQRGTSLTIQCQVDSQVTMMFWYRQQPGQSLTLIATANQGSEATYESGFVIDKFPISRPNLTFSTLTVSNMSPEDSSIYLCTSGMNTEAFFGQGTRLTVV.

This rearrangement joins TRBV6-6 to TRBJ2-4, with 10 bases aligning to TRBD2. Germline loops: CDR1 MNHNY, CDR2 SVGAGI (reference sequence). J gave up 7 bases and V 3 bases, and 6 bases lay outside the gene matches. The length of the CDR3 is 15 residues. As DNA, the CDR3 is TGTGCCAGCAGTTATCAAGCGGGAGGGCAGAACATTCAGTACTTC. Translating gives CASSYQAGGQNIQYF.

The chain joins TRBV18 to TRBJ2-1; 7 bases are a match to TRBD1. The CDR3 contains 17 residues. V lost 3 bases and J lost 3; bases outside the gene matches: 11. Per the germline V gene, CDR1 is KGHSH and CDR2 is LQKENI. DNA for the CDR3: TGTGCCAGCTCACCCGGGGTGCCAGGGGGTGTCTACAATGAGCAGTTCTTC. Encoded protein: CASSPGVPGGVYNEQFF.

This rearrangement joins TRBV5-1 to TRBJ2-6; no clear D. CDR3 length: 16 amino acids. CDR1 and CDR2 (germline): SGHRS, YFSETQ. V lost 4 bases to trimming and J lost 0 bases, with 11 bases between them. DNA of the CDR3: TGCGCCAGCAGCCCCTCCCAGGTCTCTGGGGCCAACGTCCTGACTTTC. It yields the protein CASSPSQVSGANVLTF. Supplemented by reference TRBV5-1 and TRBJ2-6, the full variable domain reads KAGVTQTPRYLIKTRGQQVTLSCSPISGHRSVSWYQQTPGQGLQFLFEYFSETQRNKGNFPGRFSGRQFSNSRSEMNVSTLELGDSALYLCASSPSQVSGANVLTFGAGSRLTVL.

The rearrangement uses TRBV27 and TRBJ2-2; 12 bases map to TRBD1. V shed 6 bases, J shed 6 bases, and the junction held 8 bases outside the gene matches. The CDR3 is made up of 16 amino acids. The germline gives CDR1 MNHEY, CDR2 SMNVEV (reference sequence). The CDR3: CASSPGTGGPPGELFF. As DNA, the CDR3 is TGTGCCAGCAGCCCCGGGACAGGGGGCCCTCCCGGGGAGCTGTTTTTT.

V and J are TRBV4-2 and TRBJ2-7, with 7 nucleotides matching TRBD1. The CDR3 spans 16 residues. The germline gives CDR1 LGHNA, CDR2 YNFKEQ. With V trimmed by 1 base and J by 0 bases, 6 bases remained unmatched. The CDR3 DNA is TGTGCCAGCAGCCAAGCCTACCGGGACAGCTCCTACGAGCAGTACTTC. Translation gives CASSQAYRDSSYEQYF.

This clone was found a few times. This rearrangement joins TRBV9 to TRBJ2-3; 8 bases fit TRBD2. Germline V lookup: CDR1 SGDLS, CDR2 YYNGEE. Trimming cost V 4 bases and J 4 bases; bases outside gene matches: 8. This CDR3 contains 15 residues. This CDR3 reads CASSPLFSGADTQYF. Written as DNA, the CDR3 is TGTGCCAGCAGCCCCCTCTTTAGCGGGGCAGATACGCAGTATTTT.

The rearrangement uses TRBV18 and TRBJ2-3; 8 positions agree with TRBD1. The CDR3 is 15 amino acids. Germline V CDR1 and CDR2: KGHSH, LQKENI. With V trimmed by 2 bases and J by 3 bases, 4 bases remained unmatched. The CDR3 sequence: CASSPGQGGTDTQYF. The CDR3 coding sequence is TGTGCCAGCTCACCAGGACAGGGTGGGACAGATACGCAGTATTTT.

The chain couples TRBV7-9 to TRBJ1-4; 8 bases fit TRBD1. Trimming removed 5 bases from V and 8 bases from J; junction bases left unmatched: 7. Germline values: CDR1 SEHNR, CDR2 FQNEAQ (reference sequence). The length of the CDR3 is 14 residues. CDR3 sequence: CASSLGQGWEKLFF. Written as DNA, the CDR3 is TGTGCCAGCAGCCTAGGACAGGGCTGGGAAAAACTGTTTTTT.

V gene TRBV28 combines with J gene TRBJ2-1, with D possibly matching TRBD2 (5 bases). The CDR3 is 14 amino acids. Germline V gene data show CDR1 as MDHEN and CDR2 as SYDVKM. V was trimmed by 8 bases and J by 6 bases, leaving 17 bases between them. The CDR3: CASPASGRPNEQFF. The CDR3 DNA is TGTGCCAGCCCTGCCAGCGGTCGTCCCAATGAGCAGTTCTTC.

The chain recombines TRBV24-1 with TRBJ2-1; 7 bases are shared with TRBD2. The V and J ends lost 1 base and 2 bases, in that order; junction bases with no gene match: 4. CDR1 and CDR2 (germline): KGHDR, SFDVKD. CDR3 size: 16 residues. CDR3 nucleotide sequence: TGTGCCACCAGTGATTTAGCGGGGCCTACCTACAATGAGCAGTTCTTC. This codes for CATSDLAGPTYNEQFF.

The chain recombines TRBV11-3 with TRBJ2-3, with D maybe TRBD2 (6 bases). V lost 5 bases, J lost 0 bases, and 18 bases lay in between. This CDR3 has 17 residues. Germline V gene data show CDR1 as SGHNT and CDR2 as YENEEA. DNA for the CDR3: TGTGCCAGCAGCCTCTTCCCGGCGGGACCTAGCACAGATACGCAGTATTTT. This codes for CASSLFPAGPSTDTQYF.

The rearrangement links TRBV18 to TRBJ2-7; TRBD2 matches 7 bases. CDR1 is KGHSH, CDR2 LQKENI, per germline. V trimming: 2 bases; J trimming: 4 bases; junction bases outside the gene matches: 5. CDR3 length: 14 residues. CDR3 sequence (DNA): TGTGCCAGCTCACCAAGGGAGCGGGGTTACGAGCAGTACGTC. Translation gives CASSPRERGYEQYV.

The chain uses TRBV6-5 and TRBJ2-1; tentative D call: TRBD1 (7 bases). V was cut by 2 bases and J by 5 bases, with 13 bases left in between. Per germline, CDR1 MNHEY and CDR2 SVGAGI. This CDR3 is 15 amino acids long. The CDR3 region has the DNA TGTGCCAGCAGTTACGGGGGGACAGTTAACAATGAGCAGTTCTTC. Translating it yields CASSYGGTVNNEQFF.

The J gene is TRBJ2-5, the V gene TRBV5-5; perhaps TRBD1 as D (5 bases). Germline CDR1 reads SGHKS; CDR2 reads YYEKEE (reference sequence). V shed 0 bases and J shed 1 base, with 10 bases lying between them. The CDR3 loop spans 15 amino acids. Written as DNA, the CDR3 is TGTGCCAGCAGCTTGGCGGCCAGGGTCCAAGAGACCCAGTACTTC. Its protein product is CASSLAARVQETQYF.

The count of this clone is one. The chain carries TRBV6-5 and TRBJ2-1, with 8 positions matching TRBD2. V lost 9 bases, J lost 2 bases, and 9 bases stayed unmatched. Germline loops: CDR1 MNHEY, CDR2 SVGAGI. The CDR3 covers 15 residues. DNA for the CDR3: TGTGCCAGGGGACCGGGACTAGAGACCTACAATGAGCAGTTCTTC. The encoded protein is CARGPGLETYNEQFF.

The V gene is TRBV21-1, the J gene TRBJ2-7; the D call TRBD2 from the table was never checked on the DNA. TRBV21-1 is described as a pseudogene. CDR3 size: 15 residues. CDR3 residues: CASSKVLAETYEQYF. For the CDR3, the DNA is TGTGCCAGCAGCAAAGTGCTAGCGGAAACCTACGAGCAGTACTTC.